The sequence of this T cell receptor (beta chain) was determined in a study of blood T cells in healthy people across ages. Whole-study findings and limits: Because donor CMV status was unknown, expanded clonotype changes were possibly confounded. Roughly linear declines in TCR beta diversity per million T cells occurred with age.

This clonotype was recorded a few times. Its antigen is not identified. There are 14 residues in the CDR3. Losses at the gene ends were 4 bases for V and 3 bases for J; bases not matched to a gene: 3. The authors ran a second PCR of roughly 6 to 12 cycles using a sample-barcoded 5' primer and a J-beta primer mix. TCRdb reprocessed the 5' RACE reads via MiXCR and lists one record per CDR3 protein. The sample has some 700,000 distinct CDR3 sequences; about 42% are singletons. The material sequenced was blood. The source is a woman aged 55 to 70 in good health. This chain joins TRBV12-3 or TRBV12-4 and TRBJ2-1, with 7 bases identical to TRBD1. CDR3 in amino acids: CASSSTGDYNEQFF. The CDR3 region has the DNA TGTGCCAGCAGTTCTACAGGGGACTACAATGAGCAGTTCTTC.